The text below deals with one T cell receptor (beta chain). The antigen remains unidentified. The V gene's germline CDR1 is LGHDT and CDR2 YNNKEL (reference sequence). The CDR3 length is 15 residues. V was cut by 10 bases and J by 7 bases, with 23 bases left in between. TCRdb re-analysed the RT-PCR reads in MiXCR, keeping a single row per CDR3 protein. The table lists 550,000 to 650,000 distinct CDR3 sequences, 10% to 15% of them singletons. The data were obtained in a study of response to subunit inactivated influenza vaccine. Broader study findings: T cells newly recruited by each seasonal influenza vaccination are few, the authors suggested.

The chain joins TRBV3-1 to TRBJ2-4, with a tentative D call TRBD2 (5 bases). The material was PBMCs from blood, obtained on the day of vaccination. The sequence derives from a man aged 50-60 years who received an inactivated influenza vaccine. The CDR3 sequence: CATTHPWGAWNIQYF. The CDR3 coding sequence is TGTGCCACCACCCACCCCTGGGGAGCCTGGAACATTCAGTACTTC.